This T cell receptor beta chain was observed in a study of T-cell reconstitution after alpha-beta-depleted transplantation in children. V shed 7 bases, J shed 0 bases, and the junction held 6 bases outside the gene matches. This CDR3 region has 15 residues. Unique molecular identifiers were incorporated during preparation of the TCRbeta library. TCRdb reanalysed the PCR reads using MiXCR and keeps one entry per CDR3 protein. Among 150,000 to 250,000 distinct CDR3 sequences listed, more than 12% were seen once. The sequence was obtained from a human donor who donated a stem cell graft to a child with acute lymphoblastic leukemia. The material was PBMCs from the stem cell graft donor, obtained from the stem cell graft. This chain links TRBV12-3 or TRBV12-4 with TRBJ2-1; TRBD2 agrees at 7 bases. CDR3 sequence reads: CASTAAGSSYNEQFF. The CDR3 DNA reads TGTGCCAGCACTGCAGCGGGGAGCTCCTACAATGAGCAGTTCTTC.